This T cell receptor (beta chain) stems from a study of T-cell memory formation after mild COVID-19. With 3 bases clipped from V and 5 bases from J, the junction kept 10 bases outside the gene matches. The germline gives CDR1 KGHSH, CDR2 LQKENI. The CDR3 sequence is 16 residues long. TCRdb called the 5' RACE reads again in MiXCR, with one record for every CDR3 protein. The sample shows approximately 260,000 distinct CDR3 sequences, around 17% of them seen only once. The V and J genes are TRBV18 and TRBJ2-1; 7 bases fit TRBD2. The sample was PBMCs or a T cell subset sorted from them (not recorded which). This clonotype was sampled from a man aged 18 to 30 who had mild COVID-19 (a few samples of this study predate the infection). Cell type and time point are not known. The CDR3 DNA is TGTGCCAGCTCACCCGGTTGGGAGGGTGGTCACAATGAGCAGTTCTTC. Amino acid sequence: CASSPGWEGGHNEQFF.